These 5 T cell receptor beta chains came from one sample sequenced in a study of cytomegalovirus exposure and HLA in healthy donors. The PCR made use of 60 Vbeta and 13 Jbeta primers. Only in-frame clones appear in the TCRdb table, and some are missing; sequencing was by immunoSEQ multiplex PCR. Among 130,000 or so clones listed, roughly 77% were seen once. The material sequenced was PBMCs. The receptors come from a man aged 25 to 40 in good health and CMV-seronegative.

V usage is TRBV28 and J usage is TRBJ1-2; D is perhaps TRBD1 (5 bases). Trimming took 1 base from V and 5 from J, leaving 8 bases between them. The CDR3 is 13 residues long. Germline assignment: CDR1 MDHEN and CDR2 SYDVKM. The CDR3 reads CASSLFGGYGYTF. The CDR3 DNA is TGTGCCAGCAGTTTATTTGGGGGGTATGGCTACACCTTC.

This sequence joins TRBV30 and TRBJ2-5, with TRBD1 matching over 9 bases. The end of the DNA aligns better with TRBJ2-7, so the J call may be wrong. Germline V gives CDR1 GTSNPN, CDR2 SVGIG (reference sequence). The CDR3 spans 14 residues. The CDR3 protein is CAWSVQGAHGEQYF. The CDR3 DNA sequence: TGTGCCTGGAGTGTACAGGGGGCGCATGGCGAGCAGTACTTC.

This clone has just one count. The V and J genes are TRBV29-1 and TRBJ1-2; D not resolved. Trimming removed 6 bases at V and 4 bases at J, with 12 bases between. CDR1 and CDR2 (germline): SQVTM, ANQGSEA. The CDR3 extends over 12 amino acids. The CDR3, as DNA: TGCAGCGTATTCGGTTTCGTCTATGGCTACACCTTC. This translates into CSVFGFVYGYTF.

This chain joins TRBV2 and TRBJ2-7; TRBD2 aligns across 9 bases. This CDR3 is 14 amino acids long. CDR1 SNHLY and CDR2 FYNNEI come from the germline V gene. The junction had 5 bases not matched to a gene; V was cut back by 6 bases and J by 2 bases. This CDR3 reads CASRIQRGAYEQYF. The CDR3 region has the DNA TGTGCCAGCAGGATCCAGCGGGGGGCCTACGAGCAGTACTTC. Full variable domain (remainder filled in from reference TRBV2 and TRBJ2-7): EPEVTQTPSHQVTQMGQEVILRCVPISNHLYFYWYRQILGQKVEFLVSFYNNEISEKSEIFDDQFSVERPDGSNFTLKIRSTKLEDSAMYFCASRIQRGAYEQYFGPGTRLTVT.

The CDR3, as DNA: TGTGCCAGCTCACCACCGATACAGGGCCCGAACACTGAAGCTTTCTTT. Protein sequence: CASSPPIQGPNTEAFF. This chain uses TRBV18 with TRBJ1-1; a weak D match, TRBD1 (6 bases). Trimming stripped 0 bases from V and 1 base from J, with 12 bases between. Germline V gene data show CDR1 as KGHSH and CDR2 as LQKENI. CDR3 length: 16 amino acids.